These 24 T cell receptor beta chains were sequenced from one sample in a study of T cells in Graves' hyperthyroidism and ophthalmopathy (dated by TCRdb to between 2018 and 2021). Libraries were prepared through multiplex PCR. Sequencing was performed on an Illumina HiSeq 2000. The TCR beta CDR3 regions were amplified from the RNA transcripts. A first-round RT-PCR of the TCR CDR3 used the HTBI primer set with the Qiagen OneStep RT-PCR kit. TCRdb reran the public reads through fastp at Q25 and MiXCR, keeping productive beta chains. All rows with the same CDR3 protein become a single entry with the most common DNA and genes. This sample lists a few hundred thousand distinct CDR3 sequences; 35% to 55% were detected once. The top ten constitute 8.2% of the sample. The source material was peripheral blood or thyroid tissue (not recorded which). The origin of the receptors is a woman in her late teens or twenties with Graves' hyperthyroidism. Donor details come from another sample of the same person, matched by shared clones.

The chain couples TRBV7-9 to TRBJ1-2, with D unclear. V was shortened by 2 bases and J by 8 bases, with 9 bases between the two germline ends. This CDR3 contains 12 residues. Germline values: CDR1 SEHNR, CDR2 FQNEAQ (reference sequence). CDR3 loop: CASSLYLKGYTF. The CDR3 nucleotides read TGTGCCAGCAGCTTATATTTGAAGGGCTACACCTTC.

With regard to this clonotype: At one end, the junction sequence differs from germline, possibly due to a read error. This sequence joins TRBV7-2 and TRBJ1-2; unclear D gene. The CDR3 is 13 residues long. In germline, CDR1 is SGHTA, CDR2 FQGNSA. In DNA, the CDR3 is TGTGCCGGCAGGCTACCACGGGGCTATGGCTACACCTTC. Amino acid sequence: CAGRLPRGYGYTF.

The chain combines TRBV7-3 with TRBJ2-7, with D perhaps TRBD1 (6 bases). Per the germline V gene, CDR1 is SGHTA and CDR2 is FQGTGA. CDR3 length: 13 residues. The V gene lost 7 bases and the J gene lost 4 bases, with 14 bases spanning the gap. The CDR3, as DNA: TGTGCCAGCAAAACAGGGAAGAGGTACGAGCAGTACTTC. Its protein is CASKTGKRYEQYF.

With respect to this clonotype: An end of the junction differs from the germline gene, which may be a read error. The V gene is TRBV5-1, the J gene TRBJ1-2; 7 bases are a match to TRBD1. The CDR3 is 12 residues long. The germline V gene encodes CDR1 SGHRS and CDR2 YFSETQ. Here the CDR3 reads CASSWGTAAYTF. The DNA of the CDR3 is TGTGCCAGCAGCTGGGGGACAGCAGCCTACACCTTC.

The rearrangement uses TRBV25-1 and TRBJ1-6, with no clear D. Trimming removed 9 bases from V and 5 bases from J, with 11 bases in between. From germline, CDR1 is MGHDK and CDR2 SYGVNS. This CDR3 is 13 amino acids long. The CDR3 nucleotides are TGTGCCAGTCTTTCGGGGAATAATTCACCCCTCCACTTT. It yields the protein CASLSGNNSPLHF.

The V call is TRBV14, the J call TRBJ1-2; D call uncertain. Deletions cut 1 base from V and 2 bases from J, with 8 bases between. Germline CDR1 and CDR2: SGHDN and FVKESK. CDR3 length: 14 residues. Written as DNA, the CDR3 is TGTGCCAGCAGCCAAGGCGGAGGGAACTATGGCTACACCTTC. It yields the protein CASSQGGGNYGYTF.

This clonotype was seen a few times. The chain uses TRBV2 and TRBJ2-7; maybe TRBD2 (5 bases). From germline, CDR1 is SNHLY and CDR2 FYNNEI. This CDR3 region has 13 residues. Trimming removed 6 bases from V and 0 bases from J, with 9 bases in between. CDR3: CASSYDYSYEQYF. CDR3 in DNA: TGTGCCAGCAGCTACGACTACTCCTACGAGCAGTACTTC.

This clonotype was seen at least ten times. The chain carries TRBV25-1 and TRBJ1-2, with D unclear. The CDR3 has 12 residues. V was trimmed by 6 bases and J by 4 bases, leaving 9 bases between them. Germline V gene data show CDR1 as MGHDK and CDR2 as SYGVNS. The CDR3 protein is CASRALSYGYTF. The CDR3 bases are TGTGCCAGCAGGGCTCTGAGCTATGGCTACACCTTC.

This clonotype was picked up a small number of times. The chain links TRBV7-9 to TRBJ1-1, with D unclear. The CDR3 has 14 residues. V was trimmed by 5 bases and J by 1 base, leaving 11 bases between them. Germline lookup yields CDR1 SEHNR and CDR2 FQNEAQ (reference sequence). The CDR3: CASSDGPGNTEAFF. The CDR3 DNA reads as TGTGCCAGCAGCGACGGACCTGGGAACACTGAAGCTTTCTTT.

V gene TRBV2 combines with J gene TRBJ1-5; TRBD1 is a possible D gene (5 bases). Germline CDR1 SNHLY, CDR2 FYNNEI. With 6 bases removed from V and 7 bases from J, the gap between germline ends came to 10 bases. This CDR3 contains 12 residues. The CDR3 DNA sequence: TGTGCCAGCAGCGCAGGGATACAGCCCCAGCATTTT. Translating gives CASSAGIQPQHF. Drawing the rest from reference TRBV2 and TRBJ1-5, the complete variable domain is EPEVTQTPSHQVTQMGQEVILRCVPISNHLYFYWYRQILGQKVEFLVSFYNNEISEKSEIFDDQFSVERPDGSNFTLKIRSTKLEDSAMYFCASSAGIQPQHFGDGTRLSIL.

The rearrangement links TRBV19 to TRBJ1-2; D is unclear. V lost 5 bases to trimming and J lost 0 bases, with 10 bases between them. Looked up from germline, CDR1 is LNHDA and CDR2 is SQIVND (reference sequence). This CDR3 comprises 14 residues. The CDR3 reads CASSWAASNYGYTF. In DNA form, the CDR3 reads TGTGCCAGTAGTTGGGCAGCGTCTAACTATGGCTACACCTTC.

A note on this clonotype: No conserved phenylalanine or tryptophan is present at the end of the CDR3, so a read error is the likely explanation. The chain employs TRBV20-1 and TRBJ2-5; TRBD2 agrees at 9 bases. The V gene end was trimmed by 5 bases and the J gene end by 0 bases; junction bases not matched to a gene: 4. Germline loops: CDR1 DFQATT, CDR2 SNEGSKA (reference sequence). The CDR3 is 14 residues long. The CDR3: CSAYSGRNQETQYL. The CDR3 nucleotides are TGCAGTGCTTATAGCGGGAGAAACCAAGAGACCCAGTACCTC.

A word on this clonotype: At one end the junction does not follow the germline gene, possibly because of a read error. The chain has TRBV2 and TRBJ1-3, with 9 bases aligning to TRBD1. CDR1 and CDR2 (germline): SNHLY, FYNNEI. CDR3 length equals 15 residues. As DNA, the CDR3 is TGTGCCAGCAAGGAGACAGGGGGATCTGGAGACACCATATATTTT. Amino acids: CASKETGGSGDTIYF.

With regard to this clonotype: This may arise from a read error, as a much more abundant clone is one base away. This chain joins TRBV29-1 and TRBJ2-7; TRBD2 is a possible D gene (5 bases). The length of the CDR3 is 13 residues. Trimming removed 5 bases from V and 3 bases from J, with 14 bases in between. From germline, CDR1 is SQVTM and CDR2 ANQGSEA. The CDR3: CSVRREGFYEQYF. The CDR3 DNA reads TGCAGCGTTCGACGGGAAGGTTTCTACGAGCAGTACTTC.

Regarding this clonotype: An end of the junction differs from the germline gene, which may be a read error. This rearrangement joins TRBV24-1 to TRBJ2-7, with 8 positions matching TRBD1. CDR1 KGHDR and CDR2 SFDVKD come from the germline V gene. The CDR3 runs to 14 residues. The CDR3 DNA follows: TGTGCCAGCAGTTTAGGGCGGACAGGGATTGAGCAGTACTTC. This encodes CASSLGRTGIEQYF.

The chain recombines TRBV29-1 with TRBJ2-5; D gene unclear. CDR3 size: 14 residues. The V gene lost 4 bases and the J gene lost 1 base, with 13 bases spanning the gap. Germline V lookup: CDR1 SQVTM, CDR2 ANQGSEA. The CDR3 DNA is TGCAGCGTTGTAACCTACACCCTCCAAGAGACCCAGTACTTC. It is translated as CSVVTYTLQETQYF.

V usage is TRBV7-2 and J usage is TRBJ1-5; weak D call: TRBD1 (5 bases). With 5 bases removed from V and 4 bases from J, the gap between germline ends came to 21 bases. CDR1 is SGHTA, CDR2 FQGNSA, per germline. The CDR3 sequence is 17 residues long. CDR3 DNA: TGTGCCAGCAGCCAAGATATTAGCCGGGGCCGGAATCAGCCCCAGCATTTT. It is translated as CASSQDISRGRNQPQHF.

This clonotype has a handful of counts. The chain carries TRBV4-1 and TRBJ2-7; 9 nucleotides match TRBD2. Germline values: CDR1 MGHRA, CDR2 YSYEKL. The CDR3 length is 16 residues. Trimming took 2 bases from V and 0 from J; bases not matched to a gene: 5. The CDR3 coding sequence is TGCGCCAGCAGCCAAAGAGGTAGCGGGAGCTCCTACGAGCAGTACTTC. Its translation is CASSQRGSGSSYEQYF.

This clonotype was seen ten or more times. The genes are TRBV10-3 and TRBJ1-6; no firm D call. CDR3 length: 16 residues. Per the germline V gene, CDR1 is ENHRY and CDR2 is SYGVKD. V lost 0 bases, J lost 9 bases, and 15 bases lay in between. As DNA, the CDR3 is TGTGCCATCAGTGAGTCGATGCTGGGGTTGGGTTCACCCCTCCACTTT. Protein sequence: CAISESMLGLGSPLHF.

On this clonotype itself: This may come from a read error, since a much larger clone is one base off. No conserved phenylalanine or tryptophan ends this CDR3, so it is likely a read error. This chain connects TRBV2 to TRBJ1-1; 10 bases are shared with TRBD1. This CDR3 region has 11 residues. CDR1 is SNHLY and CDR2 is FYNNEI in the germline V gene. With V trimmed by 5 bases and J by 10 bases, 1 base remained unmatched. CDR3 region: CASSWTGGAFL. The CDR3 bases are TGTGCCAGCAGTTGGACAGGGGGAGCTTTCCTT.

Here the CDR3 reads CASSYGGRRISTEAFF. The CDR3 bases are TGTGCCAGCAGTTACGGGGGGCGCCGAATTAGCACTGAAGCTTTCTTT. The rearrangement uses TRBV6-5 and TRBJ1-1; D is perhaps TRBD1 (6 bases). CDR3 size: 16 residues. In germline, CDR1 is MNHEY, CDR2 SVGAGI. Trimming removed 2 bases at V and 4 bases at J, with 17 bases between.

A word on this clonotype: The DNA is left out, because the CDR3 cannot be placed on it with certainty; the CDR3 is given as TCRdb lists it. The chain links TRBV15 to TRBJ2-2; the table's D call of TRBD1 was not tested on the DNA. CDR1 and CDR2 from the germline V gene are LNHNV and YYDKDF (reference sequence). The length of the CDR3 is 23 amino acids, counting both ends. CDR3 sequence: CATSGHGRSGANVLTFGAGELFF.

This chain joins TRBV20-1 and TRBJ2-7; unclear D gene. The V gene lost 7 bases and the J gene lost 0 bases, with 10 bases spanning the gap. CDR1 DFQATT and CDR2 SNEGSKA come from the germline V gene (reference sequence). The CDR3 spans 12 residues. The CDR3 nucleotides are TGCAGTGGATCAGCGAGCTCCTACGAGCAGTACTTC. Its protein is CSGSASSYEQYF.

This clonotype was counted at least ten times. The chain couples TRBV7-2 to TRBJ2-7; the match to TRBD1 covers 9 bases. The CDR3 length is 14 residues. Germline V gives CDR1 SGHTA, CDR2 FQGNSA. Trimming at V came to 3 bases and at J to 4 bases, leaving 4 bases not matched to a gene. The CDR3 is CASSFGTGHYEQYF. CDR3 nucleotides: TGTGCCAGCAGCTTCGGGACAGGGCATTACGAGCAGTACTTC.